This T cell receptor (beta chain) was recovered during a study of blood T cell repertoires in COVID-19. At the level of the study: The United States, Italy and Spain supplied acute and convalescent COVID-19 samples. PBMCs, B-cell-depleted T cells, or T cells were the source of the cDNA or gDNA that made up the material.

Those who participated ranged in age from about 18 to 89 years and resided in about two dozen US areas. The authors' processing: The assay estimated nucleated cells by amplifying reference gene primers. Profiling relied on immunoSEQ multiplex PCR, and the TCRdb table lists in-frame clones only, not all of them. D and trimming come from the DNA, and the V and J calls and clone size come from that table. The repertoire holds roughly 280,000 clones, with about 87% as singletons. V dropped 4 bases and J dropped 8 bases, with 17 bases sitting between them. The CDR3 is 15 residues long. From germline, CDR1 is SGHTA and CDR2 FQGNSA.

V and J are TRBV7-2 and TRBJ1-4; D possibly corresponds to TRBD1 (5 bases). This clonotype originated in a woman in her twenties or thirties with acute COVID-19. The sequencing input was PBMCs or T cells enriched from blood (not recorded which). The CDR3 reads CASSSRQLQGEKLFF. For the CDR3, the DNA is TGTGCCAGCAGCTCCAGACAGCTACAAGGGGAAAAACTGTTTTTT.